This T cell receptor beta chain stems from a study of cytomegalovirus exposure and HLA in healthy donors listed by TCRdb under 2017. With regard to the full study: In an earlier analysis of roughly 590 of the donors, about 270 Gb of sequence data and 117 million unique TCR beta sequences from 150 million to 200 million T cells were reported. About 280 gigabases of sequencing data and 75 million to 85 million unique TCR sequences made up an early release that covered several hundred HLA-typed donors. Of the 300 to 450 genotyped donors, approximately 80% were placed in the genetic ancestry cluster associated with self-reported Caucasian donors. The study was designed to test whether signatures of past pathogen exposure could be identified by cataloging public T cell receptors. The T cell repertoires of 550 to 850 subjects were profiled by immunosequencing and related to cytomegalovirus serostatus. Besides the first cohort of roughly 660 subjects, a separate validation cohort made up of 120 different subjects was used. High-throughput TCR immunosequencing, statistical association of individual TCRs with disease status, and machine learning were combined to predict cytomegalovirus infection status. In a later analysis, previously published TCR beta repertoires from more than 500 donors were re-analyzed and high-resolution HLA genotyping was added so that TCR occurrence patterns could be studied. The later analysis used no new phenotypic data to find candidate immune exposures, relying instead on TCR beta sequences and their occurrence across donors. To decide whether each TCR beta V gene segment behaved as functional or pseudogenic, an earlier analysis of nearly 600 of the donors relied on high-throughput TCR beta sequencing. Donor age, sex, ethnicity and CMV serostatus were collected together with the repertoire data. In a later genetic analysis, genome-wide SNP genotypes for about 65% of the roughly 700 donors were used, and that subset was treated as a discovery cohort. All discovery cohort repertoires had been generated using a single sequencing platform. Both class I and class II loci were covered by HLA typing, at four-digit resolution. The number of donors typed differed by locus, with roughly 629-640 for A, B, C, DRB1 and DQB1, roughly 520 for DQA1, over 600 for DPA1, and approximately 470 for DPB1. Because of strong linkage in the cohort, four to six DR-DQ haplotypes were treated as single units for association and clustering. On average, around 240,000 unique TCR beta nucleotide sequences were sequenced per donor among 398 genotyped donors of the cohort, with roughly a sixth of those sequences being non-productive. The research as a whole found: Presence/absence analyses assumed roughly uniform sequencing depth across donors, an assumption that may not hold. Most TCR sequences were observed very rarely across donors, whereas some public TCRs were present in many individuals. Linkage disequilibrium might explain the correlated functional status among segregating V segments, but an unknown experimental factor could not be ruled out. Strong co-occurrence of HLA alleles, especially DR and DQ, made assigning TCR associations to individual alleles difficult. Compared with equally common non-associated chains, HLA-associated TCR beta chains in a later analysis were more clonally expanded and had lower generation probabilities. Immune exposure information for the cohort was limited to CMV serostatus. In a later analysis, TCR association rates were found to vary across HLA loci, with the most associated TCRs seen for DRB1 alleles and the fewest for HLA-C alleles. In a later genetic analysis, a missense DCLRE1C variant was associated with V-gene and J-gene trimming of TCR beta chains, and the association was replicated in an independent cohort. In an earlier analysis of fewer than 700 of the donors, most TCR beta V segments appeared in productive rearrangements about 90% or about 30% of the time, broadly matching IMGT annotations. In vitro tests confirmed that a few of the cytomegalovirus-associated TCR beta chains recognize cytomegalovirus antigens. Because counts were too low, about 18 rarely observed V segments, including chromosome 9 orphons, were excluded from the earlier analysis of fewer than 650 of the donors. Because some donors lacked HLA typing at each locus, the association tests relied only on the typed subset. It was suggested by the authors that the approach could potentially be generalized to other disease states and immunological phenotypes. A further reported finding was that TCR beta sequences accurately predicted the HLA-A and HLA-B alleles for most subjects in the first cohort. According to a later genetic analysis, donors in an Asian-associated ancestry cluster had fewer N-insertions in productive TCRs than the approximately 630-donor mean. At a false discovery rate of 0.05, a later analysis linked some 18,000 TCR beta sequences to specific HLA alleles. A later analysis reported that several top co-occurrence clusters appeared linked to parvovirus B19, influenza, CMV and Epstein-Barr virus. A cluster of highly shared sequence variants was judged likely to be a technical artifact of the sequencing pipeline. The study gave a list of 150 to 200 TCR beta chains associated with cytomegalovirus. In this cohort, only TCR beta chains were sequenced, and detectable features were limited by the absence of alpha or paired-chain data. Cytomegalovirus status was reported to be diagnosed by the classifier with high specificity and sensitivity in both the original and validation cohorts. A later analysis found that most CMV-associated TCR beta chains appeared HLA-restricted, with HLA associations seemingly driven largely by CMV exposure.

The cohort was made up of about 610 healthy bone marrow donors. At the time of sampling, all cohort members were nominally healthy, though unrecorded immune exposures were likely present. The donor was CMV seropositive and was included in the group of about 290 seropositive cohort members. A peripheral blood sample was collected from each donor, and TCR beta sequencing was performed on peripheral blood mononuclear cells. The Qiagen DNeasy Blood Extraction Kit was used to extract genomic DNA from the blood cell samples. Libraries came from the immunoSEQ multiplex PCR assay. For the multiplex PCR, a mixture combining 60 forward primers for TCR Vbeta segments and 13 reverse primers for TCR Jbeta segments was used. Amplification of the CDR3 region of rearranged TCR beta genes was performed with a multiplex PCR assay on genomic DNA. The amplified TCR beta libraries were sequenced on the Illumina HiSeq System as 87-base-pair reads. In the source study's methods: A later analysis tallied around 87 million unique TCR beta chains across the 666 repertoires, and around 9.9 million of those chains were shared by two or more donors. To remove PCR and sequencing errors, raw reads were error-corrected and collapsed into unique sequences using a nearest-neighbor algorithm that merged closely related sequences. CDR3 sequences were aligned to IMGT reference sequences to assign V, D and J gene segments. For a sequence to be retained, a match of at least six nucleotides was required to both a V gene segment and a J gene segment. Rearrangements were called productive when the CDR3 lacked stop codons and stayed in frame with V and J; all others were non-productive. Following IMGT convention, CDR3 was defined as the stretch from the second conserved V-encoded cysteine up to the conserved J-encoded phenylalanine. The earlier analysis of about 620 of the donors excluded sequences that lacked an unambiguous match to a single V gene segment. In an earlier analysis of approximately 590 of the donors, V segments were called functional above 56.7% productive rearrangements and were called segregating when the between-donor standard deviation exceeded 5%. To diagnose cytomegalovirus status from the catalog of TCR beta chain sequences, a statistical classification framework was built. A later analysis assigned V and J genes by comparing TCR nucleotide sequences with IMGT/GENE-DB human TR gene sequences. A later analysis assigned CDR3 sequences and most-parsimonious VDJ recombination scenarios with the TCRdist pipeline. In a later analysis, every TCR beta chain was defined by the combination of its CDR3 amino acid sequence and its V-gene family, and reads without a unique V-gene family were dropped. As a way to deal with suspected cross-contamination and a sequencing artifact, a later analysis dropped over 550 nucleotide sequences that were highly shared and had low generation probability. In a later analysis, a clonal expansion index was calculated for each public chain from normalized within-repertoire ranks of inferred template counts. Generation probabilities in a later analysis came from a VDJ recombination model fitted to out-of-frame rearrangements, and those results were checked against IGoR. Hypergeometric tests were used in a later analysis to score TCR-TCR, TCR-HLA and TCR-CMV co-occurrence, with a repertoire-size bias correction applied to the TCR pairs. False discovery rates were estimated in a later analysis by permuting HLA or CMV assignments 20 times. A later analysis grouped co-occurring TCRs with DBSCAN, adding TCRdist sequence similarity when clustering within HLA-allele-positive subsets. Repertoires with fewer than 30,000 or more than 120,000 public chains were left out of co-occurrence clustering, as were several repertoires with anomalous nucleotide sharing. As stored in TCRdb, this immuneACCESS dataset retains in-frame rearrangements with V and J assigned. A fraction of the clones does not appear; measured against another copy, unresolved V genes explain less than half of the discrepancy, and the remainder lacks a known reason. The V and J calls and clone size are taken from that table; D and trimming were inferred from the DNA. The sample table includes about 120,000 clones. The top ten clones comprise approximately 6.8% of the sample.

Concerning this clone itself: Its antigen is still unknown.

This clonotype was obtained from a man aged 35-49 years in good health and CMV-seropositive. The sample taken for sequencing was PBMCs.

The sequence in DNA is TGTGCCAGTAGGGGGGGGCGGGACACTGAAGCTTTCTTT. This sequence encodes CASRGGRDTEAFF. The chain couples TRBV19 to TRBJ1-1; TRBD1 is a possible D gene, resting on 6 matching bases. Spanning cysteine to phenylalanine, the CDR3 consists of 13 amino acids. Of all the DNA, just the CDR3 is kept, 39 bases in frame from base 1. Sequences LNHDA (CDR1) and SQIVND (CDR2) are obtained from the germline V gene (reference sequence). V is pared back by 6 bases and J by 3 bases, with 11 bases lying between the germline termini.